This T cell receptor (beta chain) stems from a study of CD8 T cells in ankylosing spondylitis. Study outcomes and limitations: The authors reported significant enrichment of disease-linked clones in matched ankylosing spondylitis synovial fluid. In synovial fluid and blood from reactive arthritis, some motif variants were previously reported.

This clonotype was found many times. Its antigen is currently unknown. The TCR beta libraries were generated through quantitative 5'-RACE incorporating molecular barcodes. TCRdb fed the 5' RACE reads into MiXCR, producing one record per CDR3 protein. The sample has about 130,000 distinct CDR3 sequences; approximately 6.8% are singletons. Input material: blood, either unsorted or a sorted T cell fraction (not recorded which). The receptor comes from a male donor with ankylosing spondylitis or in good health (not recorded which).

CDR3: CASSPIGLNEQFF. The CDR3 DNA follows: TGTGCCAGCAGCCCAATAGGACTCAATGAGCAGTTCTTC. The chain links TRBV3-1 to TRBJ2-1; tentatively, D is TRBD2 (5 bases). CDR3 length: 13 residues. The V end lost 4 bases, the J end lost 6 bases, and 10 bases lay between the germline ends. Germline CDR1 is LGHDT and CDR2 is YNNKEL (reference sequence).